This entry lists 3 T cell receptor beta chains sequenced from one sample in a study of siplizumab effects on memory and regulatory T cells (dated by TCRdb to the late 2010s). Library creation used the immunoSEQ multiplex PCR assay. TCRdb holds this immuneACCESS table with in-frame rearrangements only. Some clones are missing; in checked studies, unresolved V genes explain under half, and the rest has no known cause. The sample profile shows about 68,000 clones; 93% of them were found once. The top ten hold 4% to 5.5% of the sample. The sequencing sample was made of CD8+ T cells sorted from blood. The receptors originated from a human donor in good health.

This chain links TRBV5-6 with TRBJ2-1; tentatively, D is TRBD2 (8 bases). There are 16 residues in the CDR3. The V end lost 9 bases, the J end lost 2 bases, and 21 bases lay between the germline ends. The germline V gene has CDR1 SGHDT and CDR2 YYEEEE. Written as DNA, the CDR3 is TGTGCCACCCAGGGGGGCGGGGGGTCCCCCTACAATGAGCAGTTCTTC. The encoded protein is CATQGGGGSPYNEQFF.

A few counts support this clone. CDR3: CASSLGGDYGYTF. The CDR3 DNA sequence: TGTGCCAGCAGTCTAGGGGGGGATTATGGCTACACCTTC. The genes are TRBV6-5 and TRBJ1-2; a weak D match, TRBD1 (6 bases). CDR3 length: 13 amino acids. The ends were cut back, 5 bases at V and 5 bases at J, with 12 bases in the middle. The germline V gene encodes CDR1 MNHEY and CDR2 SVGAGI.

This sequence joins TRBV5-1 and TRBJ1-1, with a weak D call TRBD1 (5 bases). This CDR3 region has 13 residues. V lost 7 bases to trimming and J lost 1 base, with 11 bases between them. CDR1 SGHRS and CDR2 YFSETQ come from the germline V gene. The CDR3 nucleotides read TGCGCCAGCTTGGGGGGGTCGAACACTGAAGCTTTCTTT. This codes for CASLGGSNTEAFF.